This TCR beta chain was recorded in a study of graft-versus-host responses after intestinal transplantation. At the level of the study: Each recipient received a multivisceral, liver-intestinal, or isolated intestinal graft. Every recipient had anti-thymocyte globulin induction and two to three years of tacrolimus plus steroids.

The CDR3 has 11 amino acids. V dropped 5 bases and J dropped 7; count of bases not matched to a gene: 3. Germline V CDR1 and CDR2: SQVTM, ANQGSEA. Findings and limits, study-wide: Ileal or blood samples showed some GvH clones first, and such clones were also found in recipient marrow.

In the case of this clone: Its antigen is not known.

TCRdb's copy holds only in-frame clones and misses some; the assay was immunoSEQ multiplex PCR. The top ten clones hold 0.069% of a sample with more than 85,000 clones, approximately 90% of them seen once. The specimen was unstimulated CD8+ T cells sorted from spleen or lymph node cells, collected before transplant. This chain connects TRBV29-1 to TRBJ2-3; TRBD2 agrees at 7 bases. This TCR derives from a human donor who was the organ donor for an intestinal transplant. CDR3 amino acids: CSVPAGNTQYF. CDR3 bases: TGCAGCGTTCCAGCGGGGAATACGCAGTATTTT.